This T cell receptor beta chain is from a study of memory CD4+ T cells and cytomegalovirus serostatus. This CDR3 has 14 residues. Trimming took 3 bases from V and 1 from J, leaving 9 bases between them. Germline values: CDR1 SEHNR, CDR2 FQNEAQ (reference sequence). The sort gate was single viable CD3+CD4+CD8-CD45RO+ cells for memory CD4+ T cells. CD4+ T cells were isolated by positive magnetic selection. This clone appeared a few times. Libraries were prepared by immunoSEQ multiplex PCR; TCRdb keeps only in-frame clonotypes and omits some of them. The table shows 54,000 or so clones, with roughly 81% occurring only once.

This TCR was recovered from an adult in good health and CMV-seronegative. The chain carries TRBV7-9 and TRBJ1-1, with D maybe TRBD1 (5 bases). Sequencing used memory CD4+ T cells from blood. The CDR3 here is CASSLGRQNTEAFF. The CDR3 nucleotides read TGTGCCAGCAGCTTGGGACGGCAGAACACTGAAGCTTTCTTT.